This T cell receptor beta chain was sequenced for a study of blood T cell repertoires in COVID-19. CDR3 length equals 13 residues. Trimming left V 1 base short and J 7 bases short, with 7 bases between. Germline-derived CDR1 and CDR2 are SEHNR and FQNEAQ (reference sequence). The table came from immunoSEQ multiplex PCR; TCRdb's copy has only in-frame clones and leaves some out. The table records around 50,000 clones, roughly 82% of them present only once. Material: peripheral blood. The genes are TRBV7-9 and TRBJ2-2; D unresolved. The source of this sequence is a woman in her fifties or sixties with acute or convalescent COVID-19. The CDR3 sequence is CASSLDAVGELFF. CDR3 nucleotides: TGTGCCAGCAGCTTAGATGCAGTCGGGGAGCTGTTTTTT.